A single sample gave rise to the 2 T cell receptor beta chains below, sequenced in a study of beta chain features in type 1 diabetes (dated 2018 in TCRdb). Their specific antigens are unknown. The library was generated by the immunoSEQ multiplex PCR assay. All of the isolated RNA was reverse transcribed with the High Capacity cDNA Reverse Transcription Kit, so expressed TCRB transcripts were sequenced. In TCRdb, the immuneACCESS table is reduced to in-frame sequences with V and J assigned. These tables do not hold every clone; where another copy was compared, an unresolved V gene accounts for under half, and the others remain unexplained. Across this sample there are some 700,000 clones, with around an eighth seen only once. The top ten clonotypes cover less than 0.025% of the sample. What the authors observed across the whole study: In all four CD4+ subsets, TCRB CDR3 length was moderately but significantly shorter in type 1 diabetes patients.

The sequenced sample consisted of naive CD4+ T cells from blood. Per the publication, the cell subset or site label means: true naive CD4+ T cells. Receptors were obtained from a young man with type 1 diabetes.

V and J are TRBV6-5 and TRBJ2-7; D is unresolved. This CDR3 region has 12 residues. V was pared by 6 bases and J by 5 bases, with 11 bases between. Germline V CDR1 and CDR2: MNHEY, SVGAGI. The CDR3 region is CASSPTPHEQYF. The CDR3 bases are TGTGCCAGCAGCCCTACCCCCCACGAGCAGTACTTC.

This clone was found a few times. The chain has TRBV27 and TRBJ2-7; 16 nucleotides agree with TRBD2. CDR1 and CDR2 (germline): MNHEY, SMNVEV (reference sequence). This CDR3 has 18 residues. With 5 bases clipped from V and 2 bases from J, the junction kept 9 bases outside the gene matches. CDR3 region: CASSPLGLAGGPAYEQYF. The DNA of the CDR3 is TGTGCCAGCAGTCCCCTGGGACTAGCGGGGGGGCCGGCCTACGAGCAGTACTTC.